These 9 T cell receptor beta chains share one sample of origin, sequenced in a study of T cells in localized non-small cell lung cancer. The protocol was immunoSEQ multiplex PCR, while the TCRdb copy is restricted to in-frame clones and leaves out a portion. There are 1,500 to 2,000 clones in the sample; roughly 25% occur only once, and roughly 21% lies in the top ten. Sequencing was performed on normal lung tissue next to the tumor, taken before any cancer treatment. The receptors were sampled from a male donor at least 60 years old with stage II lung adenocarcinoma.

This clone came up a few times. The chain carries TRBV6-8 and TRBJ1-1; 9 nucleotides align to TRBD1. The CDR3 runs to 13 residues. The ends lost 7 bases at V and 6 bases at J; junction bases unmatched: 6. Germline V CDR1 and CDR2: MNHGY, SAAAGT. CDR3 sequence reads: CASTGQGPAEAFF. The DNA of the CDR3 is TGTGCCAGCACCGGACAGGGGCCAGCTGAAGCTTTCTTT.

This clone has more than one count but fewer than ten. This chain connects TRBV7-1 to TRBJ1-4, with D perhaps TRBD1 (6 bases). TRBV7-1 is annotated as an ORF whose role is uncertain. Trimming removed 5 bases at V and 7 bases at J, with 11 bases between. There are 13 residues in the CDR3. For the CDR3, the DNA is TGTGCCAGCAGCACACAGGGACGTGAAAAACTGTTTTTT. Translated, it gives CASSTQGREKLFF.

This clone was found a few times. The chain combines TRBV11-3 with TRBJ2-1, with 9 bases that match TRBD2. This CDR3 region has 15 residues. The V gene's germline CDR1 is SGHNT and CDR2 YENEEA. V lost 5 bases to trimming and J lost 7 bases; unmatched junction nucleotides: 9. The CDR3 reads CASSQAGGQKNEQFF. The CDR3 DNA is TGTGCCAGCAGCCAAGCGGGGGGCCAGAAAAATGAGCAGTTCTTC.

As DNA, the CDR3 is TGTGCCAGCAGCCGACCGGGTAGCGCCCTAATTCGAGAGACCCAGTACTTC. Residues: CASSRPGSALIRETQYF. This chain joins TRBV11-3 and TRBJ2-5; D is perhaps TRBD2 (5 bases). Germline V gene sequence: CDR1 SGHNT, CDR2 YENEEA. V gave up 5 bases and J gave up 4 bases, with 23 bases separating them. This CDR3 is built from 17 residues.

This clone was detected a few times. The V call is TRBV19, the J call TRBJ2-2; D might be TRBD2 (6 bases). The CDR3 sequence is 14 residues long. The germline V and J ends were trimmed by 5 bases and 3 bases, with 10 bases remaining between them. Germline values: CDR1 LNHDA, CDR2 SQIVND (reference sequence). The CDR3 sequence: CASSWRGHTGELFF. Here the CDR3 DNA reads TGTGCCAGTAGTTGGCGGGGACACACCGGGGAGCTGTTTTTT.

The chain uses TRBV29-1 and TRBJ1-2; D may be TRBD1 (6 bases). Germline assignment: CDR1 SQVTM and CDR2 ANQGSEA. This CDR3 spans 13 amino acids. Trimming took off 4 bases at V and 2 bases at J, with 11 bases between the two ends. The CDR3 coding sequence is TGCAGCGTTGCTACAGGGTCAAACTATGGCTACACCTTC. Translation gives CSVATGSNYGYTF.

The rearrangement links TRBV11-3 to TRBJ1-3; D is perhaps TRBD1 (5 bases). Trimming removed 0 bases from V and 2 bases from J, with 11 bases in between. The CDR3 consists of 16 residues. From germline, CDR1 is SGHNT and CDR2 YENEEA. In nucleotides, the CDR3 is TGTGCCAGCAGCTTAGACCGGTTACAGGCTGGAAACACCATATATTTT. Translating it yields CASSLDRLQAGNTIYF. Supplemented by reference TRBV11-3 and TRBJ1-3, the full variable domain reads EAGVVQSPRYKIIEKKQPVAFWCNPISGHNTLYWYLQNLGQGPELLIRYENEEAVDDSQLPKDRFSAERLKGVDSTLKIQPAELGDSAVYLCASSLDRLQAGNTIYFGEGSWLTVV.

The rearrangement joins TRBV5-1 to TRBJ1-1; maybe TRBD1 (5 bases). With 5 bases removed from V and 1 base from J, the gap between germline ends came to 12 bases. Per germline, CDR1 SGHRS and CDR2 YFSETQ. The CDR3 totals 14 residues. CDR3 in amino acids: CASRPFGGNTEAFF. The DNA of the CDR3 is TGCGCCAGCAGACCCTTCGGGGGGAACACTGAAGCTTTCTTT. Supplemented by reference TRBV5-1 and TRBJ1-1, the full variable domain reads KAGVTQTPRYLIKTRGQQVTLSCSPISGHRSVSWYQQTPGQGLQFLFEYFSETQRNKGNFPGRFSGRQFSNSRSEMNVSTLELGDSALYLCASRPFGGNTEAFFGQGTRLTVV.

V usage is TRBV15 and J usage is TRBJ1-1; D might be TRBD1 (6 bases). Trimming cost V 4 bases and J 4 bases, with 13 bases left between them. The CDR3 sequence is 14 residues long. CDR1 and CDR2 from the germline V gene are LNHNV and YYDKDF (reference sequence). The CDR3 DNA follows: TGTGCCACCAGCATGACCGAGGGGGGCACTGAAGCTTTCTTT. Translating gives CATSMTEGGTEAFF. The full variable domain, rest sourced from reference TRBV15 and TRBJ1-1, is DAMVIQNPRYQVTQFGKPVTLSCSQTLNHNVMYWYQQKSSQAPKLLFHYYDKDFNNEADTPDNFQSRRPNTSFCFLDIRSPGLGDTAMYLCATSMTEGGTEAFFGQGTRLTVV.